This T cell receptor (beta chain) emerged from a study of blood T cell repertoires in COVID-19. About the research overall: Spain, Italy and the United States supplied samples that represented acute and convalescent COVID-19. PBMCs, B-cell-depleted T cells, or T cells provided the cDNA or gDNA that made up the material.

Study processing details: Estimation of nucleated cell counts was performed using reference gene primer amplification. Here immunoSEQ multiplex PCR was the method, and the copy in TCRdb shows in-frame clones only, minus some. V and J calls and clone size are given by that table; D and trimming were obtained from the DNA. The repertoire has roughly 87,000 clones, less than 85% of them found once; the top ten carry 15% to 20%. Germline loops: CDR1 SGDLS, CDR2 YYNGEE. V was cut by 4 bases and J by 5 bases, with 7 bases left in between. The CDR3 has 13 amino acids. The chain has TRBV9 and TRBJ1-6; possibly TRBD1 for D (5 bases). Source material: peripheral blood. This clonotype was sampled from a woman in her sixties with acute or convalescent COVID-19. The CDR3 protein is CASSPDNNSPLHF. The CDR3 nucleotides are TGTGCCAGCAGCCCGGACAATAATTCACCCCTCCACTTT. The whole variable domain, remainder taken from reference TRBV9 and TRBJ1-6, is DSGVTQTPKHLITATGQRVTLRCSPRSGDLSVYWYQQSLDQGLQFLIQYYNGEERAKGNILERFSAQQFPDLHSELNLSSLELGDSALYFCASSPDNNSPLHFGNGTRLTVT.